These 9 T cell receptor beta chains share one sample of origin, sequenced in a study of cytomegalovirus exposure and HLA in healthy donors. This table comes from immunoSEQ multiplex PCR, and its TCRdb copy is limited to in-frame clones, with some not included. The table lists 150,000 to 200,000 clones, 85% to 90% of them singletons, with approximately 1.5% in the top ten. The sample taken for sequencing was PBMCs. The receptor set was obtained from a woman aged 25-40 years in good health and CMV-seronegative.

The chain links TRBV18 to TRBJ1-2; 7 nucleotides agree with TRBD1. Germline trimming cut 5 bases from V and 2 bases from J; bases unmatched to any gene: 14. The CDR3 extends over 17 amino acids. Germline-derived CDR1 and CDR2 are KGHSH and LQKENI. CDR3 sequence: CASSDGTAVSLNYGYTF. The CDR3 DNA is TGTGCCAGCTCAGACGGGACAGCGGTTTCCCTAAACTATGGCTACACCTTC.

V is TRBV29-1 and J is TRBJ2-1; 7 positions match TRBD1. Germline V CDR1 and CDR2: SQVTM, ANQGSEA. CDR3 length: 14 amino acids. Trimming removed 5 bases from V and 4 bases from J; junction bases left unmatched: 8. The CDR3 region is CSVFATGQYNEQFF. CDR3 coding DNA: TGCAGCGTTTTTGCGACGGGACAGTACAATGAGCAGTTCTTC.

This chain uses TRBV25-1 with TRBJ1-5; D remains unclear. CDR3 length: 16 amino acids. Looked up from germline, CDR1 is MGHDK and CDR2 is SYGVNS. Trimming shortened V by 6 bases and J by 2 bases, and 17 bases separated the two germline ends. The CDR3: CASSGEDSYGNQPQHF. In DNA, the CDR3 is TGTGCCAGCAGCGGGGAGGATTCGTACGGCAATCAGCCCCAGCATTTT.

The chain joins TRBV2 to TRBJ2-4; D may be TRBD1 (5 bases). The CDR3 loop spans 17 amino acids. In germline, CDR1 is SNHLY, CDR2 FYNNEI. V was shortened by 2 bases and J by 1 base, with 15 bases between the two germline ends. The CDR3 DNA sequence: TGTGCCAGCAGTGAAAAGGGGTGGGGCGTGGCCAAAAACATTCAGTACTTC. Translated: CASSEKGWGVAKNIQYF.

V usage is TRBV6-5 and J usage is TRBJ1-1; 7 bases fit TRBD1. V was pared by 8 bases and J by 3 bases, with 6 bases of the junction left unmatched. The germline V gene has CDR1 MNHEY and CDR2 SVGAGI. The CDR3 length is 13 residues. CDR3 nucleotides: TGTGCCAGCGTCAGTCAGGGGGACACTGAAGCTTTCTTT. Its protein is CASVSQGDTEAFF.

The rearrangement uses TRBV6-5 and TRBJ1-5; 8 bases align to TRBD1. The CDR3 covers 15 residues. The ends lost 7 bases at V and 0 bases at J; junction bases unmatched: 5. Germline V CDR1 and CDR2: MNHEY, SVGAGI. CDR3 coding DNA: TGTGCCAGCAAAGCCCAGGGGGCTAGCAATCAGCCCCAGCATTTT. It specifies CASKAQGASNQPQHF.

The chain has TRBV28 and TRBJ1-1; possibly TRBD1 for D (5 bases). The CDR3 is 17 amino acids. V was pared by 5 bases and J by 1 base, with 20 bases between. Germline V lookup: CDR1 MDHEN, CDR2 SYDVKM. DNA for the CDR3: TGTGCCAGCAGTACCCCGCCGGGGACGGGAGAGAACACTGAAGCTTTCTTT. Protein product: CASSTPPGTGENTEAFF.

The V and J genes are TRBV7-8 and TRBJ2-7, with 10 bases identical to TRBD2. CDR3 length equals 14 residues. Germline loops: CDR1 SGHVS, CDR2 FQNEAQ. With 6 bases clipped from V and 2 bases from J, the junction kept 4 bases outside the gene matches. The CDR3 spells CASRPAGGAYEQYF. The CDR3 region has the DNA TGTGCCAGCAGACCAGCGGGGGGGGCCTACGAGCAGTACTTC.

The J gene is TRBJ2-2, the V gene TRBV5-6, with 7 bases fitting TRBD1. After removal of 0 bases from V and 1 base from J, the junction contained 6 bases not matched to a gene. In germline, CDR1 is SGHDT, CDR2 YYEEEE. The CDR3 is 17 residues long. CDR3 DNA sequence: TGTGCCAGCAGCTTGGGGGGACAGACTATGAACACCGGGGAGCTGTTTTTT. Its translation: CASSLGGQTMNTGELFF.